These 10 T cell receptor beta chains were sequenced from one sample in a study of human T cells and chemical hapten exposure. TCRdb itself ran the RACE reads through MiXCR, one entry per CDR3 protein. The sample contains tens of thousands of distinct CDR3 sequences, roughly a tenth of which appear only once. As to time point: patch test 1, 2 weeks after DPC sensitization. The treatment here: therapeutic diphenylcyclopropenone sensitization with weekly scalp DPC. This material consisted of whole blood, taken in connection with sensitization to the hapten diphenylcyclopropenone (DPC). The source is a woman aged 45-65 years with alopecia areata. Some clones in this sample may be carry-over from other donors' samples.

This clonotype came up a few times. The CDR3 DNA reads as TGTGCCAGCAGTTCCTATATTCCCAGGGTTGAAGCTTTCTTT. Protein product: CASSSYIPRVEAFF. The chain is built from TRBV28 and TRBJ1-1, with D tentatively TRBD1 (5 bases). CDR3 length: 14 amino acids. The ends were cut back, 4 bases at V and 7 bases at J, with 16 bases in the middle. CDR1 and CDR2 from the germline V gene are MDHEN and SYDVKM.

This clonotype was detected a few times. The genes are TRBV28 and TRBJ1-5, with TRBD1 matching over 7 bases. CDR3 length equals 15 residues. Germline V lookup: CDR1 MDHEN, CDR2 SYDVKM. J was trimmed by 4 bases and V by 3 bases; bases with no gene match: 6. The CDR3 is CASSLGQQRNQPQHF. CDR3 nucleotides: TGTGCCAGCAGTTTGGGACAGCAGAGAAATCAGCCCCAGCATTTT.

This clonotype was counted many times. V usage is TRBV7-8 and J usage is TRBJ1-3; D gene uncertain. Germline V gene sequence: CDR1 SGHVS, CDR2 FQNEAQ. CDR3 length: 17 residues. Between the trimmed V and J ends, which lost 8 bases and 0 bases, there was a span of 20 bases. CDR3 nucleotides: TGTGCCAGCGCATTCCGGCACCGGGATCTCTCTGGAAACACCATATATTTT. This codes for CASAFRHRDLSGNTIYF.

The table lists this clonotype with a few counts. The CDR3 here is CASSLRSETQYF. In nucleotides, the CDR3 is TGTGCCAGCAGTCTTCGATCGGAGACCCAGTACTTC. The chain has TRBV28 and TRBJ2-5; D remains ambiguous. The CDR3 totals 12 residues. Trimming took off 5 bases at V and 5 bases at J, with 9 bases between the two ends. CDR1 is MDHEN, CDR2 SYDVKM, per germline.

The rearrangement uses TRBV18 and TRBJ1-1; D ambiguous. V lost 2 bases, J lost 8 bases, and 15 bases lay in between. The CDR3 is 14 amino acids. Germline CDR1 and CDR2: KGHSH and LQKENI. The CDR3 protein is CASSPAVMVSEAFF. The CDR3 DNA reads as TGTGCCAGCTCACCAGCTGTAATGGTGTCGGAAGCTTTCTTT.

Many counts were recorded for this clonotype. The J gene is TRBJ1-3, the V gene TRBV14; no definite D call. CDR1 is SGHDN and CDR2 is FVKESK in the germline V gene. Trimming shortened V by 0 bases and J by 4 bases, and 10 bases separated the two germline ends. The CDR3 length is 15 residues. The CDR3 DNA follows: TGTGCCAGCAGCCAAGATATGCGAAAAGGAAACACCATATATTTT. Protein: CASSQDMRKGNTIYF.

This clonotype was found many times. The rearrangement uses TRBV20-1 and TRBJ2-1; D possibly corresponds to TRBD1 (6 bases). The V gene lost 3 bases and the J gene lost 6 bases, with 18 bases spanning the gap. The germline CDR1 and CDR2 sequences are DFQATT and SNEGSKA (reference sequence). The CDR3 extends over 15 amino acids. In DNA form, the CDR3 reads TGCAGTGCTAGTGGCCTAAGGGGGACGGGCAATGAGCAGTTCTTC. The encoded protein is CSASGLRGTGNEQFF.

This clonotype was recorded at least ten times. The genes are TRBV3-1 and TRBJ1-2; D is unclear. Germline V CDR1 and CDR2: LGHDT, YNNKEL (reference sequence). This CDR3 comprises 14 residues. Deletions cut 2 bases from V and 4 bases from J, with 11 bases between. In nucleotides, the CDR3 is TGTGCCAGCAGCCAATGGGCGGTGACCTATGGCTACACCTTC. This translates into CASSQWAVTYGYTF.

There are many counts of this clonotype. V usage is TRBV30 and J usage is TRBJ2-1, with TRBD2 matching over 16 bases. The CDR3 covers 17 residues. V lost 2 bases to trimming and J lost 9 bases; unmatched junction nucleotides: 10. CDR1 and CDR2 from the germline V gene are GTSNPN and SVGIG (reference sequence). The CDR3 nucleotides read TGTGCCTGGAGTCTTCGGTTGGGACTAGCGGGGGGGCTTGAGCAGTTCTTC. It codes for CAWSLRLGLAGGLEQFF.

The genes are TRBV20-1 and TRBJ1-5; no reliable D call. The ends were cut back, 6 bases at V and 0 bases at J, with 15 bases in the middle. The CDR3 totals 15 residues. Germline V gene sequence: CDR1 DFQATT, CDR2 SNEGSKA (reference sequence). CDR3 coding DNA: TGCAGTGCAAGGGAGGCTCGGGGTAGCAATCAGCCCCAGCATTTT. This codes for CSAREARGSNQPQHF.